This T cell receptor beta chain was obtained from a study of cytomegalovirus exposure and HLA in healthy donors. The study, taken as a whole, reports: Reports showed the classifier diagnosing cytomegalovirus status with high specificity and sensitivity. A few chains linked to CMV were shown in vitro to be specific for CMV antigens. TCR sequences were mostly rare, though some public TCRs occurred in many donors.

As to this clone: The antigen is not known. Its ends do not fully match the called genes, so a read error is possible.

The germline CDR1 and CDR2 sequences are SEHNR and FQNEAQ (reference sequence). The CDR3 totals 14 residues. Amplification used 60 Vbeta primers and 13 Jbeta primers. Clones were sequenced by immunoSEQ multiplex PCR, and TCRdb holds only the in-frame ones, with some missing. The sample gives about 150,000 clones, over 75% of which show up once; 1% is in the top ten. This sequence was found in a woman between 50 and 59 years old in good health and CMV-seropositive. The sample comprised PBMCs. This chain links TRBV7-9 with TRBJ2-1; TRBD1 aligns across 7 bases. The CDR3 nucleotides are TGTTCCAGCAGAACAGGGGTCAACCTCAATGAGCAGTTCTTC. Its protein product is CSSRTGVNLNEQFF.